Following are 15 T cell receptor beta chains from one sample sequenced in a study of shared clonotypes between healthy human individuals. Repertoires were generated with immunoSEQ multiplex PCR, while TCRdb's copy carries only in-frame clones and drops some. The repertoire consists of nearly 1,000,000 clones, with about three quarters occurring once and the leading ten covering around 1.4%. Sequencing was done on a sample of memory CD4+ T cells sorted from blood. As to subset: CD45RA-negative fraction. All receptors derive from a man aged 18 to 35 in good health.

There are many counts of this clone. This chain links TRBV11-2 with TRBJ2-1; D perhaps matches TRBD2 (5 bases). Germline CDR1 and CDR2: SGHAT and FQNNGV. V lost 0 bases and J lost 10, with 10 bases in between. The CDR3 contains 13 residues. CDR3 in amino acids: CASSLDPGSEQFF. CDR3 nucleotide sequence: TGTGCCAGCAGCTTAGATCCGGGGTCAGAGCAGTTCTTC.

The CDR3 coding sequence is TGTGCCAGCAGCTTATACTCGGGTTCAACTGGAAACACCATATATTTT. It codes for CASSLYSGSTGNTIYF. The chain has TRBV7-2 and TRBJ1-3; D uncertain. Germline V gene data show CDR1 as SGHTA and CDR2 as FQGNSA. Trimming shortened V by 2 bases and J by 2 bases, and 13 bases separated the two germline ends. CDR3 length: 16 residues.

This clone was picked up a small number of times. In the same sample, other DNA sequences code for this CDR3. The gene calls are TRBV4-3 and TRBJ2-1; TRBD2 might be the D (5 bases). This CDR3 contains 14 residues. Trimming took off 1 base at V and 15 bases at J, with 19 bases between the two ends. CDR1 is LGHNA and CDR2 is YSLEER in the germline V gene. This CDR3 reads CASSQAGSAQVLFF. The DNA of the CDR3 is TGCGCCAGCAGCCAAGCGGGTAGCGCCCAGGTTTTGTTCTTC.

The chain has TRBV4-1 and TRBJ2-5; no clear D gene. There are 13 residues in the CDR3. V was pared by 4 bases and J by 3 bases, with 9 bases between. Germline V gene data show CDR1 as MGHRA and CDR2 as YSYEKL. CDR3 residues: CASSRGLEETQYF. CDR3 bases: TGCGCCAGCAGCCGCGGCCTAGAAGAGACCCAGTACTTC.

The CDR3 region is CASSIRRSGGFYEQYF. The CDR3 nucleotides are TGTGCCAGTAGTATAAGGCGAAGCGGGGGGTTCTACGAGCAGTACTTC. The V and J genes are TRBV19 and TRBJ2-7; TRBD2 aligns across 9 bases. CDR1 is LNHDA, CDR2 SQIVND, per germline (reference sequence). J gave up 3 bases and V 2 bases, and 8 bases lay outside the gene matches. CDR3 length: 16 residues.

This chain links TRBV4-3 with TRBJ2-1; TRBD2 matches at 9 bases. The V segment lost 1 base and the J segment 7 bases; nucleotides outside the gene matches: 11. The V gene's germline CDR1 is LGHNA and CDR2 YSLEER. The CDR3 consists of 17 residues. The CDR3: CASSQGGGRGRKNEQFF. The CDR3 bases are TGCGCCAGCAGCCAAGGTGGCGGGAGGGGAAGGAAAAATGAGCAGTTCTTC.

The J gene is TRBJ2-3, the V gene TRBV2, with 10 bases matching TRBD2. From germline, CDR1 is SNHLY and CDR2 FYNNEI. V dropped 6 bases and J dropped 4; count of bases not matched to a gene: 1. The CDR3 loop spans 13 amino acids. The CDR3 sequence is CASSGLAADTQYF. CDR3 DNA: TGTGCCAGCAGCGGACTAGCGGCAGATACGCAGTATTTT.

The V and J genes are TRBV7-3 and TRBJ2-3; possibly TRBD2 for D (7 bases). The V and J ends lost 4 bases and 5 bases respectively, with 13 bases between them. The germline V gene encodes CDR1 SGHTA and CDR2 FQGTGA. The CDR3 loop spans 14 amino acids. The CDR3 coding sequence is TGTGCCAGCAGCTCACGGGGGGCCGGAGATACGCAGTATTTT. As protein: CASSSRGAGDTQYF. The full variable domain, in which reference TRBV7-3 and TRBJ2-3 provide the parts outside the CDR3, is GAGVSQTPSNKVTEKGKYVELRCDPISGHTALYWYRQSLGQGPEFLIYFQGTGAADDSGLPNDRFFAVRPEGSVSTLKIQRTERGDSAVYLCASSSRGAGDTQYFGPGTRLTVL.

The chain carries TRBV6-1 and TRBJ1-2; no clear D. Germline values: CDR1 MNHNS, CDR2 SASEGT. The CDR3 extends over 12 amino acids. V gave up 7 bases and J gave up 4 bases, with 10 bases separating them. The CDR3 DNA reads as TGTGCCAGCAAACAAGGGAGCTATGGCTACACCTTC. Translation: CASKQGSYGYTF.

The V gene is TRBV4-2, the J gene TRBJ2-3; TRBD1 might be the D (6 bases). Germline CDR1 is LGHNA and CDR2 is YNFKEQ. V lost 7 bases, J lost 2 bases, and 16 bases lay in between. The CDR3 runs to 15 residues. The CDR3: CASMSGDTYTDTQYF. CDR3 coding DNA: TGTGCCAGCATGTCCGGGGACACGTACACAGATACGCAGTATTTT.

The V gene is TRBV5-4, the J gene TRBJ1-6, with TRBD1 matching over 9 bases. V trimming: 7 bases; J trimming: 7 bases; junction bases outside the gene matches: 6. Germline V CDR1 and CDR2: SGHNT, YYREEE (reference sequence). The CDR3 sequence is 14 residues long. The CDR3 region is CASRRGQGNSPLHF. CDR3 nucleotide sequence: TGTGCCAGCCGCAGGGGACAGGGCAATTCACCCCTCCACTTT.

This clone was seen once. The genes are TRBV6-1 and TRBJ1-3; no definite D call. Germline V gene sequence: CDR1 MNHNS, CDR2 SASEGT. The V end lost 5 bases, the J end lost 3 bases, and 8 bases lay between the germline ends. The length of the CDR3 is 13 residues. In nucleotides, the CDR3 is TGTGCCAGCAGTTGGAATCGTGGAAACACCATATATTTT. This translates into CASSWNRGNTIYF.

This clone has a handful of counts. The chain couples TRBV6-1 to TRBJ1-2, with 11 positions matching TRBD1. After removal of 2 bases from V and 4 bases from J, the junction contained 6 bases not matched to a gene. This CDR3 region has 16 residues. Germline CDR1 MNHNS, CDR2 SASEGT. In nucleotides, the CDR3 is TGTGCCAGCAGTGAAAAGGGACAGGGGGTAGGCTATGGCTACACCTTC. Translation gives CASSEKGQGVGYGYTF.

The chain links TRBV7-2 to TRBJ2-4; TRBD2 matches at 14 bases. Germline CDR1 and CDR2: SGHTA and FQGNSA. Trimming took 5 bases from V and 0 from J; bases not matched to a gene: 6. This CDR3 has 18 amino acids. The CDR3 protein is CASSRSGTSGRAKNIQYF. The CDR3 DNA reads as TGTGCCAGCAGCCGATCCGGGACTAGCGGGAGAGCCAAAAACATTCAGTACTTC.

This clone was detected once. In nucleotides, the CDR3 is TGCGCCAGCAGCCAAGATTTTACGCGGCAGGGATTGCATCAGCCCCAGCATTTT. Its translation: CASSQDFTRQGLHQPQHF. The gene calls are TRBV4-1 and TRBJ1-5, with D perhaps matching TRBD1 (5 bases). Germline loops: CDR1 MGHRA, CDR2 YSYEKL. V lost 0 bases to trimming and J lost 5 bases, with 20 bases between them. This CDR3 region has 18 residues.